This T cell receptor beta chain derives from a study of blood T cells in healthy people across ages. Combining a sample-barcoded 5' primer with a J-beta primer mix, a second PCR ran for roughly 7 to 12 cycles. TCRdb ran MiXCR on the 5' RACE reads and lists one entry per CDR3 protein. Counted here are 600,000 or so distinct CDR3 sequences, around 48% occurring once; the ten biggest clones make up just under 25%. This clonotype appeared many times. V lost 4 bases to trimming and J lost 3 bases, with 11 bases between them. The CDR3 consists of 13 residues. In germline, CDR1 is SGHKS, CDR2 YYEKEE (reference sequence).

The receptor's source is an elderly man in good health. The chain combines TRBV5-5 with TRBJ2-7; weak D call: TRBD2 (6 bases). The source material was blood. CDR3 nucleotides: TGTGCCAGCAGCGGCGGGATCATCTACGAGCAGTACTTC. It specifies CASSGGIIYEQYF.